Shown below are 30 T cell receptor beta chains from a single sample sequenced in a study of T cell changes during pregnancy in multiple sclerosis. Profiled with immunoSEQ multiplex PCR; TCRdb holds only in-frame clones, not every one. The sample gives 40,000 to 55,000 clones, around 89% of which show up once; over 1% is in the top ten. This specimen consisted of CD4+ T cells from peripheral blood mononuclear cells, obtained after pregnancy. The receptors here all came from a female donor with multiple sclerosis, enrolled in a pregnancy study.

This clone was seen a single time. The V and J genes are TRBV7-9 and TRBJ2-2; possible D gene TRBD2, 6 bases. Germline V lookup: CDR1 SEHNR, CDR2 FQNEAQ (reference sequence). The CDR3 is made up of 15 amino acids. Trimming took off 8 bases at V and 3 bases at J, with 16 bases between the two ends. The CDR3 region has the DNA TGTGCCAGCCGCCCCGGGGCGGGGTACACCGGGGAGCTGTTTTTT. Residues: CASRPGAGYTGELFF.

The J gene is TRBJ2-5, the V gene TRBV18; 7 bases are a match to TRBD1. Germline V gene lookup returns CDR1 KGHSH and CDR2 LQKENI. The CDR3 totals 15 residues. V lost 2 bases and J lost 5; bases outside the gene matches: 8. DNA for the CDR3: TGTGCCAGCTCACCAGGACAGGTTGCAAGGGAGACCCAGTACTTC. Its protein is CASSPGQVARETQYF.

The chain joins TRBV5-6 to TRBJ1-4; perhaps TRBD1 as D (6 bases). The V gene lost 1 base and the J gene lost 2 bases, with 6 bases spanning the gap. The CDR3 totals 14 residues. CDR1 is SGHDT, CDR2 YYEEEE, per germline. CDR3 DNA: TGTGCCAGCAGCTTGAGGGGGACTAATGAAAAACTGTTTTTT. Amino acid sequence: CASSLRGTNEKLFF. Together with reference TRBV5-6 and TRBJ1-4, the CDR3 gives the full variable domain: DAGVTQSPTHLIKTRGQQVTLRCSPKSGHDTVSWYQQALGQGPQFIFQYYEEEERQRGNFPDRFSGHQFPNYSSELNVNALLLGDSALYLCASSLRGTNEKLFFGSGTQLSVL.

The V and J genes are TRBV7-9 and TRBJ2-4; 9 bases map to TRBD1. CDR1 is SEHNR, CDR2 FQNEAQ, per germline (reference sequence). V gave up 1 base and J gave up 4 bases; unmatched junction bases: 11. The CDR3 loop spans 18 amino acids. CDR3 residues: CASSLGDVGGTGKNIQYF. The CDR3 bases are TGTGCCAGCAGCTTAGGGGACGTTGGGGGGACAGGGAAAAACATTCAGTACTTC.

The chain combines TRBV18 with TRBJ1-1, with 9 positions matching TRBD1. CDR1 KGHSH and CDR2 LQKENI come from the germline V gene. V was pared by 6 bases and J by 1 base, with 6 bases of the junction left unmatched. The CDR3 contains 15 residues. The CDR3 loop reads CASSAKQGANTEAFF. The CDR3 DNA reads TGTGCCAGCTCGGCAAAACAGGGGGCGAACACTGAAGCTTTCTTT.

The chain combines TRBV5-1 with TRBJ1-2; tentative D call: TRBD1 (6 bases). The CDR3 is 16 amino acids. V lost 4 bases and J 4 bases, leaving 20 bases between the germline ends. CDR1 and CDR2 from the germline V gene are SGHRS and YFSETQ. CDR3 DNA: TGCGCCAGCAGCGTTGGGATATGGGGGCGAAGCTATGGCTACACCTTC. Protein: CASSVGIWGRSYGYTF.

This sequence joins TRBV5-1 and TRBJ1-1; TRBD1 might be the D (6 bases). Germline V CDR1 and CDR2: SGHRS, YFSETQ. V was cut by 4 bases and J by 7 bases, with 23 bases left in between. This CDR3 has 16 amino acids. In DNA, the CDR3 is TGCGCCAGCAGCCTAAGTCGCGGGGGCTCGACTATTGAAGCTTTCTTT. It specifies CASSLSRGGSTIEAFF.

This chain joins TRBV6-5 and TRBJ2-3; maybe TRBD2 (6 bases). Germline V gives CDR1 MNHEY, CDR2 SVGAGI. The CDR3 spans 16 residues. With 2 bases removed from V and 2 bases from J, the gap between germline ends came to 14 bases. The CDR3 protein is CASSYLAGTVTDTQYF. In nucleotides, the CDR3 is TGTGCCAGCAGTTACCTTGCCGGGACTGTCACAGATACGCAGTATTTT.

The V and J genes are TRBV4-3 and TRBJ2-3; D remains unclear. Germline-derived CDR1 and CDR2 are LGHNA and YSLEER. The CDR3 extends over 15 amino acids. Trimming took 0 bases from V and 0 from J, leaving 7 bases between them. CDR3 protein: CASSQDWRSTDTQYF. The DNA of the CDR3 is TGCGCCAGCAGCCAAGATTGGCGGAGCACAGATACGCAGTATTTT.

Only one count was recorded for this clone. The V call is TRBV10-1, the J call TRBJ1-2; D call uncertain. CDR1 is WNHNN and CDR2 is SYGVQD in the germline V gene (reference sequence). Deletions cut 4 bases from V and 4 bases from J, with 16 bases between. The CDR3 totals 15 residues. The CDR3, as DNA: TGCGCCAGCAGTGTGAGGATCCGCTCCCTCTATGGCTACACCTTC. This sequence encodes CASSVRIRSLYGYTF.

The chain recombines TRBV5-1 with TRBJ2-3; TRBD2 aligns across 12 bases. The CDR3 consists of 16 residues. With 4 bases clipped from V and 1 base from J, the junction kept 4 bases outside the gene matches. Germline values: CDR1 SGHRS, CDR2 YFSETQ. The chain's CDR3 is CASSPGTSGRTDTQYF. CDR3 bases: TGCGCCAGCAGCCCTGGGACTAGCGGGCGCACAGATACGCAGTATTTT.

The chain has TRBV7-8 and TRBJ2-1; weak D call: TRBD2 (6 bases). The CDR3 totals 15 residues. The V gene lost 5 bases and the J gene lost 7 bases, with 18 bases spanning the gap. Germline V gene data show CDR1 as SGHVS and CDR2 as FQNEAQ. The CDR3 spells CASSPTSNIRNEQFF. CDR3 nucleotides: TGTGCCAGCAGCCCTACTAGCAATATCAGGAATGAGCAGTTCTTC.

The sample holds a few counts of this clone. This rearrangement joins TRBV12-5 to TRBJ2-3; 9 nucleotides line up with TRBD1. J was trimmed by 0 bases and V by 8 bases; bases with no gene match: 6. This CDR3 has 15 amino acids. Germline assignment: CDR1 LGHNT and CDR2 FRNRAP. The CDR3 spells CASSAGTGSTDTQYF. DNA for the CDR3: TGTGCTAGTTCTGCCGGGACAGGGAGCACAGATACGCAGTATTTT.

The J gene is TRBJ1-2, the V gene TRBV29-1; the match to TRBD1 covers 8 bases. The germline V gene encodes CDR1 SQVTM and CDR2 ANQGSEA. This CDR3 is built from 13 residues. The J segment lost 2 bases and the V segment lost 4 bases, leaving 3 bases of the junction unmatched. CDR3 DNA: TGCAGCGTTGGGCAGGGGGCGAACTATGGCTACACCTTC. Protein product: CSVGQGANYGYTF.

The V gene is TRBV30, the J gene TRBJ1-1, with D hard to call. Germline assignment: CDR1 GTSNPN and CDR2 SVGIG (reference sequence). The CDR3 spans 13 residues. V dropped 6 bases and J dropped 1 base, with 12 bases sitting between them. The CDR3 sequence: CACRGRENTEAFF. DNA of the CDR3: TGTGCCTGTCGTGGGCGGGAGAACACTGAAGCTTTCTTT. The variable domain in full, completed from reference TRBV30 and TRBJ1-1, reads SQTIHQWPATLVQPVGSPLSLECTVEGTSNPNLYWYRQAAGRGLQLLFYSVGIGQISSEVPQNLSASRPQDRQFILSSKKLLLSDSGFYLCACRGRENTEAFFGQGTRLTVV.

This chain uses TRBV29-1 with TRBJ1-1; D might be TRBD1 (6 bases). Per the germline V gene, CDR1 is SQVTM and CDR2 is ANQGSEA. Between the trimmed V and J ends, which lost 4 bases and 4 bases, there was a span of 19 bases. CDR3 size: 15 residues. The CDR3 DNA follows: TGCAGCGTTGGGGGGTTGGGGGCGCGTGGCACTGAAGCTTTCTTT. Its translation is CSVGGLGARGTEAFF.

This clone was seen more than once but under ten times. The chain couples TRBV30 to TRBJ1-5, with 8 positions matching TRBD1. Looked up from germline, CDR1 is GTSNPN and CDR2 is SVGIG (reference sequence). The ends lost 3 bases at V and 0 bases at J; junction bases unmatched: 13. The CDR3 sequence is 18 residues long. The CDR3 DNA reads TGTGCCTGGAGCTCAGGGACAGGACAAAAGTATAGCAATCAGCCCCAGCATTTT. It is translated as CAWSSGTGQKYSNQPQHF.

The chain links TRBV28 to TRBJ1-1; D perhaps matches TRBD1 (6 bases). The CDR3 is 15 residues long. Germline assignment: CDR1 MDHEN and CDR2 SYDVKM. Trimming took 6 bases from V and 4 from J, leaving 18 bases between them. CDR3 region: CASSSEDSWGTEAFF. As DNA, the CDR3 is TGTGCCAGCAGCTCGGAGGACAGTTGGGGCACTGAAGCTTTCTTT.

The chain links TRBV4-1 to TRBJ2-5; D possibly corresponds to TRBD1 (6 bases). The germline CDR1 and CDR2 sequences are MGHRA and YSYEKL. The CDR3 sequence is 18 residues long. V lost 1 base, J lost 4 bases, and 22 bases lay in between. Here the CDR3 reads CASSQAILGQGRRETQYF. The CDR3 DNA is TGCGCCAGCAGCCAAGCTATTTTGGGCCAGGGGAGACGAGAGACCCAGTACTTC.

The CDR3 loop reads CASSKQTVNTEAFF. The CDR3 DNA follows: TGTGCCAGCAGCAAGCAGACAGTGAACACTGAAGCTTTCTTT. This chain connects TRBV11-2 to TRBJ1-1; maybe TRBD1 (5 bases). Germline V CDR1 and CDR2: SGHAT, FQNNGV. Trimming removed 5 bases at V and 0 bases at J, with 10 bases between. The CDR3 length is 14 residues.

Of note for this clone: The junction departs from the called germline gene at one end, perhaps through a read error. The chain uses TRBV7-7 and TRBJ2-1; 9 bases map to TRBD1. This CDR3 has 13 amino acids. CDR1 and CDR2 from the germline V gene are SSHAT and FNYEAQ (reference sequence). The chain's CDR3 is CASSSQGAGEQFF. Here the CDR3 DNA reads TGTGCTAGCAGCTCACAGGGGGCAGGTGAGCAGTTCTTC.

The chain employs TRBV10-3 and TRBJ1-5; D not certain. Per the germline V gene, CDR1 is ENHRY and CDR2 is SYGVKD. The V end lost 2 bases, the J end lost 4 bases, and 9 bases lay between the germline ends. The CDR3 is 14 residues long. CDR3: CAISEGMINQPQHF. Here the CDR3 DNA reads TGTGCCATCAGTGAGGGCATGATTAATCAGCCCCAGCATTTT.

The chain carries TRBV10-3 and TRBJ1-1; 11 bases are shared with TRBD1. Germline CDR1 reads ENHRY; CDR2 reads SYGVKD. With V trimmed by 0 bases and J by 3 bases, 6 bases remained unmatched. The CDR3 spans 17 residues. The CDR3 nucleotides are TGTGCCATCAGTGAGTCGATACGGACAGGGGGCCACACTGAAGCTTTCTTT. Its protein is CAISESIRTGGHTEAFF.

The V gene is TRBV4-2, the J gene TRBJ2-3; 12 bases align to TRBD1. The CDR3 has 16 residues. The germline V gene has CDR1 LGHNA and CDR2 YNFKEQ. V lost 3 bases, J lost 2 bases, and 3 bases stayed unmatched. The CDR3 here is CASSQGQGAHTDTQYF. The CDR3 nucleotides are TGTGCCAGCAGCCAGGGACAGGGGGCCCACACAGATACGCAGTATTTT.

The CDR3 coding sequence is TGTGCCAGCAGCCAAGATCTCTCGGGAAGAGATACGCAGTATTTT. Translation gives CASSQDLSGRDTQYF. J is TRBJ2-3 and V is TRBV14, with D tentatively TRBD2 (5 bases). Germline V gene lookup returns CDR1 SGHDN and CDR2 FVKESK. V was clipped by 0 bases and J by 5 bases, with 12 bases between them. The CDR3 contains 15 residues.

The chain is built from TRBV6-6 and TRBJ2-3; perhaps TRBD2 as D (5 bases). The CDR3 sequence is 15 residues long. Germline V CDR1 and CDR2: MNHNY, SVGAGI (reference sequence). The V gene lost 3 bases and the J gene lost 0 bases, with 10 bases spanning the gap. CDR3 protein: CASSYRLASTDTQYF. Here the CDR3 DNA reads TGTGCCAGCAGTTATCGGCTAGCTAGCACAGATACGCAGTATTTT.

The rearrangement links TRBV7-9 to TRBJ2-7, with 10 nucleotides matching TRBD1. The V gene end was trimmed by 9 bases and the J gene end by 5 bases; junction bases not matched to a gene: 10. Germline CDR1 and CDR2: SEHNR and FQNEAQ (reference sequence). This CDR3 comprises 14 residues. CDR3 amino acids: CASKAGTGVHEQYF. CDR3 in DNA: TGTGCCAGTAAAGCCGGGACAGGGGTCCACGAGCAGTACTTC. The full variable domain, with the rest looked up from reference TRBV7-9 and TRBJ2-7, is DTGVSQNPRHKITKRGQNVTFRCDPISEHNRLYWYRQTLGQGPEFLTYFQNEAQLEKSRLLSDRFSAERPKGSFSTLEIQRTEQGDSAMYLCASKAGTGVHEQYFGPGTRLTVT.

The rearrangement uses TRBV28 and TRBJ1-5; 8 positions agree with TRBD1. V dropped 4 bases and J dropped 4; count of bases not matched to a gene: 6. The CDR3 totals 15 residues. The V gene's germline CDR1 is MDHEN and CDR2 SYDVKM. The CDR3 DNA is TGTGCCAGCAGTTCGCCCCAGGGGGCGAATCAGCCCCAGCATTTT. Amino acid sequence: CASSSPQGANQPQHF.

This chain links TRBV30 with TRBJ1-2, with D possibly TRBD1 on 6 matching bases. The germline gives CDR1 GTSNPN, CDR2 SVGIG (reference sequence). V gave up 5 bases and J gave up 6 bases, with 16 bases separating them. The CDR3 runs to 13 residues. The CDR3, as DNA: TGTGCCTGGCGACAGGTCCTTCGTGATGGCTACACCTTC. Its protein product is CAWRQVLRDGYTF. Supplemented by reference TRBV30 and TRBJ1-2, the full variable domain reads SQTIHQWPATLVQPVGSPLSLECTVEGTSNPNLYWYRQAAGRGLQLLFYSVGIGQISSEVPQNLSASRPQDRQFILSSKKLLLSDSGFYLCAWRQVLRDGYTFGSGTRLTVV.

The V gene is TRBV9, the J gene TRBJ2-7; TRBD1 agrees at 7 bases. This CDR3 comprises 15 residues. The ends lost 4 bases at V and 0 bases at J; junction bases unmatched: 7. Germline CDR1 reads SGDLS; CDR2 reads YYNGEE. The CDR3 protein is CASSMRGTDSYEQYF. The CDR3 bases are TGTGCCAGCAGCATGCGAGGGACAGACTCCTACGAGCAGTACTTC.